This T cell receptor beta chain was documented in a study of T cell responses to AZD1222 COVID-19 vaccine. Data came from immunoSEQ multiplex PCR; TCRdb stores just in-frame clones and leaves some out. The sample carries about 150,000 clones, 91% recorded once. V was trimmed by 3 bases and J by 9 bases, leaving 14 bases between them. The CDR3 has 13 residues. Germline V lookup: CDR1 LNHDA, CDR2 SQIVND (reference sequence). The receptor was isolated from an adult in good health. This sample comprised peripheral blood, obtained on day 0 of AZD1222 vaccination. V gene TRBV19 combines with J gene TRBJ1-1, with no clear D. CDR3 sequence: CASSMTGRDQAFF. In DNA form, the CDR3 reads TGTGCCAGTAGTATGACTGGACGTGACCAAGCTTTCTTT.